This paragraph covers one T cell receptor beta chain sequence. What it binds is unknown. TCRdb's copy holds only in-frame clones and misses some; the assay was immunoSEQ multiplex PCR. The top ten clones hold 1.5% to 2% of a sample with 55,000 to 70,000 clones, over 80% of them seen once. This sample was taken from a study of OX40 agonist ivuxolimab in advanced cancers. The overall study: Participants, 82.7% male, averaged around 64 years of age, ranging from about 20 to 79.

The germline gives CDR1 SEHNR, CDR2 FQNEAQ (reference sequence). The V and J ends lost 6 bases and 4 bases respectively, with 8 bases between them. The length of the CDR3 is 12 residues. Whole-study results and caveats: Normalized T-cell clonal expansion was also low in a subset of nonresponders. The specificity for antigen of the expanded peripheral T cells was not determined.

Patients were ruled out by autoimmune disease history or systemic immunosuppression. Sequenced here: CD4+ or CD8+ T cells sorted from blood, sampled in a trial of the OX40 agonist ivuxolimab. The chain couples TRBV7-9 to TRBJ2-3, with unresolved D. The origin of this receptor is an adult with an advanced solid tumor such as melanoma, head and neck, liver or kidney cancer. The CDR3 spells CASSSNADTQYF. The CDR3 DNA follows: TGTGCCAGCAGTTCTAATGCAGATACGCAGTATTTT.